The rows below give T cell receptor beta chains drawn from one sample of a study of tumor and adjacent non-tumor tissue in lung cancer. TCRdb redid the calling of the multiplex PCR reads with MiXCR, one entry per CDR3 protein. The sample comprises approximately 120,000 distinct CDR3 sequences, approximately 71% of which are singletons, and over 10% rests with the top ten. Sequences were obtained from lung tumor tissue. The receptors stem from a man younger than 40 with non-small cell lung cancer. The CDR3 runs from the conserved cysteine through the conserved F or W.

TRBV7-3 | CASRRTGASTDTQYF
TRBV4-1 | CASSRSNGGTGNGELFF
TRBV20-1 | CSATGGLALDAQYF
TRBV29-1 | CSLDDGVEKLFF
TRBV5-1 | CASSVQSGGTGELLF
TRBV20-1 | CSARRVTYNKQFF
TRBV6-5 | CASSYSPVYNSRLHF
TRBV11-2 | CACGANSGNPPLHF
TRBV2 | CASNEGQTSTGELFF
TRBV11-3 | CTSSHSRSGANILTF
TRBV20-1 | CSARTGGYQETQYF
TRBV11-2 | CASSLDSYAYEQYF
TRBV29-1 | CSVVTASSGLYEQYF
TRBV6-6 | CASSYSQGSYEQYF
TRBV4-3 | CASSRVNGDRIELFF
TRBV6-5 | CAITYDRTTEAFF
TRBV5-8 | CASSLNPNLYQHF
TRBV5-1 | CASSLDRRAPGELFF
TRBV13 | CASSLAVSSYEYYF
TRBV4-2 | CASSQESGVLTDTQYF
TRBV11-1 | CASSLSPVNGYTF
TRBV20-1 | CSARTAGGYGYTF
TRBV4-1 | CASSQDTAGAPYEQYF
TRBV6-1 | CNSSVPPGGGTTEAFF
TRBV6-1 | CASSEELLGTVVNTEAFF
TRBV29-1 | CSVDPGHGSPLHF
TRBV20-1 | CSATRTAGASYEQYF
TRBV6-6 | CASSSKGPLHF
TRBV6-5 | CASSYFHTGDYGYTF
TRBV5-6 | CASSLLGQGANQPQHF
TRBV12-5 | CASGLVPGRDFLGYTF
TRBV20-1 | CSATYRAEKLFF
TRBV20-1 | CSTRLADEQFF
TRBV4-2 | CASSQEPPGADGGTGQLFF
TRBV19 | CASSIRSPDPYQPHHF
TRBV29-1 | CSVDLAGLGQFF
TRBV20-1 | CSAPGQGNTDTQYF
TRBV20-1 | CSAPRGQTKETQYF
TRBV11-2 | CASSRDLASFNKQFF
TRBV27 | CASSLVGTGAHYEQYF
TRBV7-2 | CASSLAPMNEQFF
TRBV6-1 | CASSVRDRDYGYTF
TRBV4-3 | CASNQDAGYSNQAQHF
TRBV12-3/TRBV12-4 | CASSDTTQETQYF
TRBV11-2 | CASSFNIQETQYF
TRBV5-4 | CASSLSIAGTLHQETQYF
TRBV6-5 | CASRSDRRSSYNEQFF
TRBV11-2 | CASSPEADSYEQYF
TRBV4-1 | CASSPPGREVEQFF
TRBV4-3 | CASSHARGLSSCNEQFF
TRBV6-1 | CASSERAVDNSSPLHF
TRBV20-1 | CSAPPSRDTQYF
TRBV12-3/TRBV12-4 | CASTVVTGGPGKLFF
TRBV30 | CAWSVGQTPTLHF